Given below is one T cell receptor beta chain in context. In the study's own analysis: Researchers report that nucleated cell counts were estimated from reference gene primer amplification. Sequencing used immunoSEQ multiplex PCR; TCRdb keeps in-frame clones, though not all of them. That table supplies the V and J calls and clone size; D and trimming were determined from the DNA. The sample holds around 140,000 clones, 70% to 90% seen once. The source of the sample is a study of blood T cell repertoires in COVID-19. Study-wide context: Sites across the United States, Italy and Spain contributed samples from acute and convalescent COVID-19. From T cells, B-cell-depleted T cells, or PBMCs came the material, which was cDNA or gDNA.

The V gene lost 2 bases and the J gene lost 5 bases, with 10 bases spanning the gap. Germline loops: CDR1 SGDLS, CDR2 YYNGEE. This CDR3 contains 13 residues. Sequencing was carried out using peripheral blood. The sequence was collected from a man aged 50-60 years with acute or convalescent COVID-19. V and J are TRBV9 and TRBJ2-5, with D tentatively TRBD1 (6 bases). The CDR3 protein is CASSVGARETQYF. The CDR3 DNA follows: TGTGCCAGCAGCGTGGGGGCCCGGGAGACCCAGTACTTC.